This T cell receptor beta chain was retrieved from a study of early T cells in non-severe SARS-CoV-2 infection. Germline V gives CDR1 MNHNY, CDR2 SVGAGI (reference sequence). This CDR3 contains 11 residues. Deletions cut 6 bases from V and 5 bases from J, with 7 bases between. This clonotype was observed a handful of times. Individual cDNA molecules received unique molecular identifiers. MiXCR was run by TCRdb on the 5' RACE reads, yielding one entry per CDR3 protein. The data hold approximately 64,000 distinct CDR3 sequences, with about 4.9% observed a single time. The sequenced material came from whole blood. The V gene is TRBV6-6, the J gene TRBJ2-5; D is uncertain. This clonotype originated in an adult who was a healthcare worker with PCR-confirmed SARS-CoV-2 infection or an uninfected control (not recorded which). CDR3 loop: CASREWETQYF. DNA for the CDR3: TGTGCCAGCAGGGAGTGGGAGACCCAGTACTTC.